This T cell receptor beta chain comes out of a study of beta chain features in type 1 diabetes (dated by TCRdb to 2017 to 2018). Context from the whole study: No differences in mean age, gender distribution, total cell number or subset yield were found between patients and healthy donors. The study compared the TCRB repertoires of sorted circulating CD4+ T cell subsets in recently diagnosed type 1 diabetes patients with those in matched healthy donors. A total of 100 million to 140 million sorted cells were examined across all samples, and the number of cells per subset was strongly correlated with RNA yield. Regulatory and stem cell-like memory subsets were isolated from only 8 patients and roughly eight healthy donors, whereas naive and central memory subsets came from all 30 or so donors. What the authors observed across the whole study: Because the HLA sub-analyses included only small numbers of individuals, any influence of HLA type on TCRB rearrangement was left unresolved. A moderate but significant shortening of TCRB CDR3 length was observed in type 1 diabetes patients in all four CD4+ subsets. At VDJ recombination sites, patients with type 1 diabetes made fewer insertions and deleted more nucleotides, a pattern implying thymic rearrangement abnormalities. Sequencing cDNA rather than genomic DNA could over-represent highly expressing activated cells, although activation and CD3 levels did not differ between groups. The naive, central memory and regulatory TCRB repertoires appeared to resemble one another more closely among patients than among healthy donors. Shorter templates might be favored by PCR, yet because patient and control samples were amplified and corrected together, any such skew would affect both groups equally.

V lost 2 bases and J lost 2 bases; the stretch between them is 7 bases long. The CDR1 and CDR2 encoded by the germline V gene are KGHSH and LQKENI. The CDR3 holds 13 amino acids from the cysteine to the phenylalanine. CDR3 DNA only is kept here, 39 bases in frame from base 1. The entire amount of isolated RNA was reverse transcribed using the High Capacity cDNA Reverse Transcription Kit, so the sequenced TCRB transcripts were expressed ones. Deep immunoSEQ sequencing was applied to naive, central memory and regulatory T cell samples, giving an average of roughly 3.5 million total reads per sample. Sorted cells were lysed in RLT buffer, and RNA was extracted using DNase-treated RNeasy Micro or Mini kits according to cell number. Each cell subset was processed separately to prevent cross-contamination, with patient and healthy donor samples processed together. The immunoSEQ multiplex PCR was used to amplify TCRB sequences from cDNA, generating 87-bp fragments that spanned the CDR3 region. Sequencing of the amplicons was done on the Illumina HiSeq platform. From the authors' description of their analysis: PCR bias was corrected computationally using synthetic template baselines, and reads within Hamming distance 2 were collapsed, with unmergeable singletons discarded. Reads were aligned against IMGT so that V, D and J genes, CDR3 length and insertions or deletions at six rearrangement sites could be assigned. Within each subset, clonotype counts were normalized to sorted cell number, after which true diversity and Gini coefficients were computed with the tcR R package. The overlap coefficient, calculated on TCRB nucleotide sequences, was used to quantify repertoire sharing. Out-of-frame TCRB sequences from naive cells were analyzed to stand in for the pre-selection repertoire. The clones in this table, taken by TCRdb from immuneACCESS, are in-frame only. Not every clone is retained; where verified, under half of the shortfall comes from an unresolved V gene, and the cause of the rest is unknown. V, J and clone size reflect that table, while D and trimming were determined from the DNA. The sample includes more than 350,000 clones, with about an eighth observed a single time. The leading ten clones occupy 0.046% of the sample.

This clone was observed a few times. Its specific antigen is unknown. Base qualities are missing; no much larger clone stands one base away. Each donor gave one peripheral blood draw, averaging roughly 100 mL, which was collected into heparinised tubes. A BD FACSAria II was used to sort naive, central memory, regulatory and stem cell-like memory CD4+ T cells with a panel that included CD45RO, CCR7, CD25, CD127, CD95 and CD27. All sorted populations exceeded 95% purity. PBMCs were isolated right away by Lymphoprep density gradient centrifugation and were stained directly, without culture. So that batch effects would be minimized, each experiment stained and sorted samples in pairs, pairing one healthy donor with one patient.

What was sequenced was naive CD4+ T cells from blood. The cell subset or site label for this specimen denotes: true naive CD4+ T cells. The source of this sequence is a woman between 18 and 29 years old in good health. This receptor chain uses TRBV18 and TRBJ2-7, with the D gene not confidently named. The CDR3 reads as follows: CASSPMATYEQYF. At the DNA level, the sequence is TGTGCCAGCTCACCAATGGCCACCTACGAGCAGTACTTC.